These 11 T cell receptor beta chains were all obtained from the same sample, sequenced in a study of early T cells in non-severe SARS-CoV-2 infection. TCRdb reprocessed the 5' RACE reads with MiXCR, giving one entry per CDR3 protein. Here the sample spans about 70,000 distinct CDR3 sequences, 12% being singletons. Specimen: whole blood, collected at baseline. These receptors all stem from an adult who was a healthcare worker with PCR-confirmed SARS-CoV-2 infection or an uninfected control (not recorded which). The donor label of this sample is uncertain.

This clonotype was observed at least ten times. V usage is TRBV5-1 and J usage is TRBJ2-3, with 11 bases fitting TRBD2. Germline CDR1 SGHRS, CDR2 YFSETQ. V lost 1 base, J lost 3 bases, and 13 bases stayed unmatched. The CDR3 has 19 amino acids. The CDR3: CASSLTTATSGRETDTQYF. Here the CDR3 DNA reads TGCGCCAGCAGCTTGACAACAGCAACTAGCGGGAGAGAAACAGATACGCAGTATTTT.

This clonotype was recorded a few times. The J gene is TRBJ2-1, the V gene TRBV7-9; maybe TRBD2 (5 bases). Germline V gene lookup returns CDR1 SEHNR and CDR2 FQNEAQ (reference sequence). The V end was cut by 10 bases, the J end by 6 bases, with 10 bases between. The CDR3 length is 11 residues. CDR3 sequence reads: CATSGGNEQFF. CDR3 in DNA: TGTGCCACCAGTGGAGGCAATGAGCAGTTCTTC. The full variable domain, completed using reference TRBV7-9 and TRBJ2-1, is DTGVSQNPRHKITKRGQNVTFRCDPISEHNRLYWYRQTLGQGPEFLTYFQNEAQLEKSRLLSDRFSAERPKGSFSTLEIQRTEQGDSAMYLCATSGGNEQFFGPGTRLTVL.

Only a few counts were recorded for this clonotype. This rearrangement joins TRBV14 to TRBJ2-1; D is perhaps TRBD1 (6 bases). Germline values: CDR1 SGHDN, CDR2 FVKESK. CDR3 length: 15 residues. V lost 5 bases to trimming and J lost 2 bases, with 13 bases between them. The CDR3 nucleotides are TGTGCCAGCAGCTCTAAAGGGGGTACCTACAATGAGCAGTTCTTC. It specifies CASSSKGGTYNEQFF.

Many counts were recorded for this clonotype. The V gene is TRBV6-5, the J gene TRBJ1-4, with 8 bases that match TRBD1. The CDR3 is made up of 17 amino acids. Germline V lookup: CDR1 MNHEY, CDR2 SVGAGI. V trimming: 2 bases; J trimming: 3 bases; junction bases outside the gene matches: 8. The CDR3 here is CASSYLGQGRANEKLFF. The CDR3 DNA reads TGTGCCAGCAGTTACCTTGGACAGGGAAGGGCTAATGAAAAACTGTTTTTT.

This clonotype was detected many times. The J gene is TRBJ2-7, the V gene TRBV12-5; 7 nucleotides match TRBD1. Trimming at V came to 5 bases and at J to 3 bases, leaving 4 bases not matched to a gene. The CDR3 consists of 13 residues. Germline CDR1 reads LGHNT; CDR2 reads FRNRAP. CDR3 protein: CASGGTADYEQYF. The CDR3 DNA is TGTGCTAGTGGTGGGACAGCGGACTACGAGCAGTACTTC.

This clonotype was seen repeatedly, ten times or more. V usage is TRBV2 and J usage is TRBJ2-7; TRBD1 matches at 7 bases. The V and J ends lost 2 bases and 3 bases, in that order; junction bases with no gene match: 13. The CDR3 is 17 amino acids. The germline V gene encodes CDR1 SNHLY and CDR2 FYNNEI. The CDR3 nucleotides are TGTGCCAGCAGTGAACTCCCAGGGGGACGGACGTTCTACGAGCAGTACTTC. Translating gives CASSELPGGRTFYEQYF.

This clonotype showed up just a few times. This chain uses TRBV10-3 with TRBJ2-7; D is ambiguous. Looked up from germline, CDR1 is ENHRY and CDR2 is SYGVKD. The V end lost 6 bases, the J end lost 0 bases, and 6 bases lay between the germline ends. The CDR3 totals 12 residues. DNA of the CDR3: TGTGCCATCAGCCGAAGCTCCTACGAGCAGTACTTC. Protein sequence: CAISRSSYEQYF.

The chain uses TRBV7-6 and TRBJ2-1; D gene uncertain. The CDR3 is 13 amino acids. V lost 1 base and J 12 bases, leaving 13 bases between the germline ends. Germline V lookup: CDR1 SGHVS, CDR2 FNYEAQ. The CDR3 DNA sequence: TGTGCCAGCAGCTTAGGGTCCCGCGGATGGCAGTTCTTC. Translating gives CASSLGSRGWQFF.

This clonotype came up many times. The V gene is TRBV7-3, the J gene TRBJ2-7; a weak D match, TRBD2 (6 bases). There are 14 residues in the CDR3. Germline assignment: CDR1 SGHTA and CDR2 FQGTGA. V gave up 2 bases and J gave up 4 bases, with 12 bases separating them. The CDR3 region has the DNA TGTGCCAGCAGCTTAGCGGGACCAGGATACGAGCAGTACTTC. Residues: CASSLAGPGYEQYF. Variable domain in full (rest from reference TRBV7-3 and TRBJ2-7): GAGVSQTPSNKVTEKGKYVELRCDPISGHTALYWYRQSLGQGPEFLIYFQGTGAADDSGLPNDRFFAVRPEGSVSTLKIQRTERGDSAVYLCASSLAGPGYEQYFGPGTRLTVT.

The genes are TRBV5-6 and TRBJ2-7, with 8 bases identical to TRBD1. Germline V gene data show CDR1 as SGHDT and CDR2 as YYEEEE. Trimming took 3 bases from V and 2 from J; bases not matched to a gene: 10. The CDR3 is made up of 16 amino acids. In DNA, the CDR3 is TGTGCCAGCAGCTATACCACAGGGGGAAGCGCCTACGAGCAGTACTTC. As protein: CASSYTTGGSAYEQYF.

The chain carries TRBV12-3 or TRBV12-4 and TRBJ1-5; 8 nucleotides agree with TRBD1. The end of the DNA fits TRBJ2-3 better, so the J call may be wrong. CDR3 length: 15 residues. This chain's CDR3 is CASSAYSGGNQPQYF. DNA of the CDR3: TGTGCCAGCAGTGCCTACTCAGGGGGCAATCAGCCCCAGTATTTT.